This TCR beta chain was captured in a study of blood T cell repertoires in COVID-19. Study summary: The United States, Italy and Spain supplied acute and convalescent COVID-19 samples.

Original analysis: Amplification of reference gene primers provided the estimated nucleated cell counts. Method: immunoSEQ multiplex PCR; TCRdb's copy keeps in-frame clones and lacks some. Clone size and the V and J calls come from that table; the DNA yielded D and trimming. Altogether over 150,000 clones are present, 80% to 90% being singletons, with the ten largest covering 1.1%. Deletions cut 2 bases from V and 2 bases from J, with 12 bases between. Germline CDR1 and CDR2: MNHNS and SASEGT. CDR3 size: 15 residues. The specimen sequenced was peripheral blood. The chain is built from TRBV6-1 and TRBJ1-2; maybe TRBD1 (6 bases). This TCR was recovered from a man younger than 40 with acute or convalescent COVID-19. The CDR3 coding sequence is TGTGCCAGCAGTGAAATAGGACAGAAGAACTATGGCTACACCTTC. The encoded protein is CASSEIGQKNYGYTF.